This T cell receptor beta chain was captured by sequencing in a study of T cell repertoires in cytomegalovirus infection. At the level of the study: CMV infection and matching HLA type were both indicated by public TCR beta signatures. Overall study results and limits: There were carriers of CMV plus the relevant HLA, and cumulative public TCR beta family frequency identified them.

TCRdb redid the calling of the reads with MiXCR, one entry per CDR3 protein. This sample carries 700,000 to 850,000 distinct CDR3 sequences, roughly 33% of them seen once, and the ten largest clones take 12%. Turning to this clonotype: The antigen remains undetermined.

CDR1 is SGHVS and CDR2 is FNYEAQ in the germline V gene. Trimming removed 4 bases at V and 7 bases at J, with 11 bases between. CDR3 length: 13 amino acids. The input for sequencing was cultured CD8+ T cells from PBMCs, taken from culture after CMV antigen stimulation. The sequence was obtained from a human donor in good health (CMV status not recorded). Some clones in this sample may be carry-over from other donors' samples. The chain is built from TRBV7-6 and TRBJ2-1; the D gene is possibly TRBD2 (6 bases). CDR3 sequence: CASSSGRGNEQFF. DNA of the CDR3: TGTGCCAGCAGCTCCGGACGGGGGAATGAGCAGTTCTTC.